The 2 T cell receptor beta chains in this list originate from one sample, sequenced in a study of identical twins. TCRdb recomputed calls from the 5' RACE reads with MiXCR, one row per CDR3 protein. This table has hundreds of thousands of distinct CDR3 sequences, 5.5% to 7.5% appearing once. Input material: naive T cells sorted from blood. All receptors come from a young man in good health.

This clonotype was observed a few times. This chain joins TRBV6-1 and TRBJ2-3; D is tentatively TRBD1 or TRBD2 (5 bases each). Germline values: CDR1 MNHNS, CDR2 SASEGT. V shed 3 bases and J shed 4 bases, with 14 bases lying between them. The CDR3 consists of 15 residues. CDR3 amino acids: CASSDGTREADTQYF. CDR3 DNA: TGTGCCAGCAGTGATGGGACCCGAGAAGCAGATACGCAGTATTTT.

This clonotype was picked up a small number of times. The chain joins TRBV6-2 or TRBV6-3 to TRBJ2-7; possible D gene TRBD1, 6 bases. Germline-derived CDR1 and CDR2 are MNHEY and SVGEGT. Between the trimmed V and J ends, which lost 4 bases and 2 bases, there was a span of 12 bases. This CDR3 is built from 14 residues. The CDR3 loop reads CASSSRTDPYEQYV. Written as DNA, the CDR3 is TGTGCCAGCAGTTCTCGGACAGACCCCTACGAGCAGTACGTC.